This is a list of T cell receptor beta chains from one sample in a study of cytomegalovirus exposure and HLA in healthy donors. The data were produced by immunoSEQ multiplex PCR, yet TCRdb's version contains in-frame clones alone and is incomplete. The data show 100,000 to 150,000 clones, roughly a tenth seen once. Material for sequencing was PBMCs. Receptor source: a woman between 18 and 29 years old in good health and CMV-seropositive. CDR3s include the opening cysteine and the closing phenylalanine or tryptophan. D genes are given only for firm matches. Only part of the rows carry a size: once, few, many, or a class if the clone is expanded.

clone_size: .; v_call: TRBV6-1; j_call: TRBJ2-1; d_call: TRBD2; cdr3_nt: TGTGCCAGCAGTGAAACTAGCGGGTATGAGCAGTTCTTC; cdr3_aa: CASSETSGYEQFF
clone_size: few; v_call: TRBV27; j_call: TRBJ2-7; d_call: TRBD2; cdr3_nt: TGTGCCAGCAGTTTGAGGCCGGGAGGTTACGAGCAGTACTTC; cdr3_aa: CASSLRPGGYEQYF
clone_size: few; v_call: TRBV5-1; j_call: TRBJ2-3; d_call: .; cdr3_nt: TGCGCCAGCAGCTTCGCGGGCTGGGGCACAGATACGCAGTATTTT; cdr3_aa: CASSFAGWGTDTQYF
clone_size: .; v_call: TRBV10-3; j_call: TRBJ2-1; d_call: .; cdr3_nt: TGTGCCATCAGTGAGAGTAGCGATCAGTTCTTC; cdr3_aa: CAISESSDQFF
clone_size: .; v_call: TRBV14; j_call: TRBJ2-2; d_call: .; cdr3_nt: TGTGCCAGCAGCCCGAGGCTCGGTGGGGAGCTGTTTTTT; cdr3_aa: CASSPRLGGELFF
clone_size: .; v_call: TRBV7-3; j_call: TRBJ1-1; d_call: TRBD1; cdr3_nt: TGTGCCAGCAGCTCCGGCACAGGGGGATTGAACACTGAAGCTTTCTTT; cdr3_aa: CASSSGTGGLNTEAFF
clone_size: .; v_call: TRBV28; j_call: TRBJ1-2; d_call: .; cdr3_nt: TGTGCCAGCAGTACCCCCGGTCCGGGGGGCTACACCTTC; cdr3_aa: CASSTPGPGGYTF
clone_size: few; v_call: TRBV4-1; j_call: TRBJ2-3; d_call: TRBD1; cdr3_nt: TGCGCCAGCAGTCCAAGGGAGAACAGGGGGAGCACAGATACGCAGTATTTT; cdr3_aa: CASSPRENRGSTDTQYF
clone_size: .; v_call: TRBV19; j_call: TRBJ1-1; d_call: .; cdr3_nt: TGTGCCAGTAGTACAGGTTACAACACTGAAGCTTTCTTT; cdr3_aa: CASSTGYNTEAFF
clone_size: .; v_call: TRBV5-1; j_call: TRBJ1-4; d_call: .; cdr3_nt: TGCGCCAGCAGCCCTGGGGGGTTTAATGAAAAACTGTTTTTT; cdr3_aa: CASSPGGFNEKLFF